Below, one TCR beta chain is given with its context. Its antigen remains unknown. A sample-barcoded 5' primer and a J-beta primer mix were used in a second PCR of about 7 to 12 cycles. TCRdb fed the 5' RACE reads into MiXCR, producing one record per CDR3 protein. This table holds a few hundred thousand distinct CDR3 sequences, 52% found once. This sample is drawn from a study of blood T cells in healthy people across ages. Whole-study context: Researchers report that template switching captured about one barcoded beta molecule per two T cells.

Study outcomes and limitations: Older individuals had lower TCR beta diversity per million T cells (the decline was roughly linear).

V dropped 3 bases and J dropped 0 bases, with 8 bases sitting between them. The CDR3 length is 14 residues. Germline values: CDR1 ENHRY, CDR2 SYGVKD. The receptor was isolated from a man in his fifties or sixties in good health. The sequenced sample was blood. The V call is TRBV10-3, the J call TRBJ2-5; D gene ambiguous. CDR3 loop: CAISEARNQETQYF. Written as DNA, the CDR3 is TGTGCCATCAGTGAAGCCAGGAACCAAGAGACCCAGTACTTC.